This TCR beta chain came from a study of breast tumors, draining lymph nodes, adjacent tissues. MiXCR, applied by TCRdb to the multiplex PCR reads, yields one record per CDR3 protein. This table has roughly 110,000 distinct CDR3 sequences, 30% appearing once. Study-level findings and limits: The data were judged consistent with most tumor T cells coming from lymph node and expanding in tumor. Tumor TCR diversity was below lymph nodes but above nontumor tissue. The lymph node origin of tumor T cells was framed as consistent with a hypothesis, not demonstrated.

Axillary draining lymph nodes of breast cancer patients supplied the node samples. Only a few counts were recorded for this clonotype. Antigen unknown. This may be a read error: a much more frequent sequence differs by one nucleotide. Material: axillary lymph node tissue. This clonotype was obtained from a female donor with breast cancer. Some clones in this sample may be carry-over from other donors' samples.

The DNA of the CDR3 is TGTGCCAGCAGTGAAGCGCTTCAAATGATACGGGGCTATGGCTACACCTTC. Its protein product is CASSEALQMIRGYGYTF. This rearrangement joins TRBV6-1 to TRBJ1-2, with D unclear. CDR3 length equals 17 residues. Deletions cut 0 bases from V and 4 bases from J, with 18 bases between. Germline-derived CDR1 and CDR2 are MNHNS and SASEGT.